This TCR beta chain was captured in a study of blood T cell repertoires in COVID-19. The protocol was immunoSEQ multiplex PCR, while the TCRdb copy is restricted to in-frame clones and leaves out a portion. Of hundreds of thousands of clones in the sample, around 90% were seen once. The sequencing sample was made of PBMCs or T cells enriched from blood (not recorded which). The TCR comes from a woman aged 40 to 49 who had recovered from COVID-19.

This CDR3 is CASSRWTSGRLETQYF. In nucleotides, the CDR3 is TGTGCCAGCAGCCGCTGGACTAGCGGGAGGTTGGAGACCCAGTACTTC. This sequence joins TRBV11-1 and TRBJ2-5; 14 nucleotides align to TRBD2. Trimming removed 5 bases from V and 5 bases from J; junction bases left unmatched: 7. The CDR3 runs to 16 residues. In germline, CDR1 is SGHAT, CDR2 FQDESV (reference sequence). The variable domain in full, with the rest retrieved from reference TRBV11-1 and TRBJ2-5, is EAEVAQSPRYKITEKSQAVAFWCDPISGHATLYWYRQILGQGPELLVQFQDESVVDDSQLPKDRFSAERLKGVDSTLKIQPAELGDSAMYLCASSRWTSGRLETQYFGPGTRLLVL.